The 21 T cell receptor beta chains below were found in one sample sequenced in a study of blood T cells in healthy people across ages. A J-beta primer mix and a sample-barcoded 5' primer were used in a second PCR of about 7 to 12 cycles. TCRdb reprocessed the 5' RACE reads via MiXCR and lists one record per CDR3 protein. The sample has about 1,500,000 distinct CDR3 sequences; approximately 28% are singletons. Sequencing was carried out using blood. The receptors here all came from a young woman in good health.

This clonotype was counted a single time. The CDR3 bases are TGTGCCAGCAGCTCTGGATCGACAGTTCCCTCCTACAATGAGCAGTTCTTC. Its translation is CASSSGSTVPSYNEQFF. The V call is TRBV5-5, the J call TRBJ2-1; D perhaps matches TRBD1 (5 bases). CDR1 SGHKS and CDR2 YYEKEE come from the germline V gene (reference sequence). The CDR3 consists of 17 residues. V lost 3 bases and J 0 bases, leaving 16 bases between the germline ends.

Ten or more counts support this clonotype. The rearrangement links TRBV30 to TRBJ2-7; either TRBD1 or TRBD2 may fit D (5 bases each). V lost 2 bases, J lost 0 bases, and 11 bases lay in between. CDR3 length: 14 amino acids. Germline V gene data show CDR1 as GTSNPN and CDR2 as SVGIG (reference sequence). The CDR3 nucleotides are TGTGCCTGGAGTCCCGGGACGGCCTCCTACGAGCAGTACTTC. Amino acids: CAWSPGTASYEQYF.

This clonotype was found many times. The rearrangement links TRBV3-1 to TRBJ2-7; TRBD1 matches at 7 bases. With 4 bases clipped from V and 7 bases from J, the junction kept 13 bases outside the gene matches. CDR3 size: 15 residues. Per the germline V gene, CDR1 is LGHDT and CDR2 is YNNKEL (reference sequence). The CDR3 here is CASSLRGQPSNEQYF. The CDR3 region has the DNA TGTGCCAGCAGCCTGAGGGGACAGCCGTCTAATGAGCAGTACTTC.

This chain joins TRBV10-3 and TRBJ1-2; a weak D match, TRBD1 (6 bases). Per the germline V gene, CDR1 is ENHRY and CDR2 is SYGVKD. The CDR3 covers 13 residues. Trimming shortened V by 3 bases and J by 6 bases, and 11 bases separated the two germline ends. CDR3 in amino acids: CAISEEGGDGYTF. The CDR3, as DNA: TGTGCCATCAGTGAAGAGGGGGGGGATGGCTACACCTTC.

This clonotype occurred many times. Written as DNA, the CDR3 is TGCGCCAGCAGCCCTCAGCGGGATTTCTACAATGAGCAGTTCTTC. Amino acids: CASSPQRDFYNEQFF. This chain connects TRBV4-3 to TRBJ2-1; 7 bases are a match to TRBD2. V lost 4 bases and J lost 3; bases outside the gene matches: 6. CDR1 is LGHNA, CDR2 YSLEER, per germline. The CDR3 spans 15 residues.

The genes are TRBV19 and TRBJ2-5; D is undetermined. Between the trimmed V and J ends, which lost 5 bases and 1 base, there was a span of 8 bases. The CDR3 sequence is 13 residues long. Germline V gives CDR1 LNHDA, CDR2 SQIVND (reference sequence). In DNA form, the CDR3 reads TGTGCCAGTAGTGCCCGACGCCAAGAGACCCAGTACTTC. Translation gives CASSARRQETQYF.

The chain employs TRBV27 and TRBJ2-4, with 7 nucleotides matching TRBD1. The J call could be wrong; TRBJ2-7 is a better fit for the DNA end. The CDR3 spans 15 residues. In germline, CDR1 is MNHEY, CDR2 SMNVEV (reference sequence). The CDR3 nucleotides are TGTGCCAGCTCCACACTGACGACAGGGTGTCGCGAGCAGTACTTC. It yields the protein CASSTLTTGCREQYF.

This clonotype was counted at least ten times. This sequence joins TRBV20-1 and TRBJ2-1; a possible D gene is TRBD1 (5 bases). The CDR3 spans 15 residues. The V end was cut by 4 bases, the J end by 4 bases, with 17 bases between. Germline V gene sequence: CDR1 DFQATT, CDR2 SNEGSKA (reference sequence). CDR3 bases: TGCAGTGCTAACCTTCTAGGGGCAGGTTACAATGAGCAGTTCTTC. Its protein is CSANLLGAGYNEQFF.

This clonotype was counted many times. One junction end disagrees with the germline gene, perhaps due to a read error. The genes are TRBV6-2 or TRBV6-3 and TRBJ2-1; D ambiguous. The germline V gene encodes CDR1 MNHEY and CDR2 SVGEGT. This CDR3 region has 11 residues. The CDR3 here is CASTQYNEQFF. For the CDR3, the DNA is TGCGCCAGCACACAATACAATGAGCAGTTCTTC.

As DNA, the CDR3 is TGTGCCAGCAGCTTGTATCTAGGACAGGGGGGAGCTAACTATGGCTACACCTTC. It specifies CASSLYLGQGGANYGYTF. The rearrangement links TRBV5-6 to TRBJ1-2; 10 bases fit TRBD1. CDR1 and CDR2 from the germline V gene are SGHDT and YYEEEE. The CDR3 is 18 residues long. The V and J ends lost 1 base and 0 bases, in that order; junction bases with no gene match: 9.

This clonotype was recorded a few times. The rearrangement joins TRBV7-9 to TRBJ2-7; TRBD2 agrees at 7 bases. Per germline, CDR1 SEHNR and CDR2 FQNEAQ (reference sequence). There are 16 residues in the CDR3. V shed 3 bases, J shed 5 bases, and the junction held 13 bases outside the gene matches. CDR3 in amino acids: CASSLTGTRAGDEQYF. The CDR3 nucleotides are TGTGCCAGCAGCTTGACCGGGACCAGGGCGGGGGACGAGCAGTACTTC.

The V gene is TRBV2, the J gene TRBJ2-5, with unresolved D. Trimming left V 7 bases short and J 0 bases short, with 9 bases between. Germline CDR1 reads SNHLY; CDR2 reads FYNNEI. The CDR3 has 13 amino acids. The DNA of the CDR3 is TGTGCCAGCATGTTGGAGAACCAAGAGACCCAGTACTTC. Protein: CASMLENQETQYF.

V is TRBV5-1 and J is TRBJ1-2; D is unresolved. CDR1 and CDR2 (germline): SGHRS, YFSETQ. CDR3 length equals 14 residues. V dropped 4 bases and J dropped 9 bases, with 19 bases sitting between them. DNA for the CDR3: TGCGCCAGCAGCACCGTACAGAACCCTATAAGCTACACCTTC. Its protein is CASSTVQNPISYTF.

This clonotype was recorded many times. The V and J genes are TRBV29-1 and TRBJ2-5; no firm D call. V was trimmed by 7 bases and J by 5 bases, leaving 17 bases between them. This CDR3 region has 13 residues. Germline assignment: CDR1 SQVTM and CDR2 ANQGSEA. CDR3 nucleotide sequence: TGCAGCGCCCAACCGGCAGGATCGGAGACCCAGTACTTC. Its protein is CSAQPAGSETQYF.

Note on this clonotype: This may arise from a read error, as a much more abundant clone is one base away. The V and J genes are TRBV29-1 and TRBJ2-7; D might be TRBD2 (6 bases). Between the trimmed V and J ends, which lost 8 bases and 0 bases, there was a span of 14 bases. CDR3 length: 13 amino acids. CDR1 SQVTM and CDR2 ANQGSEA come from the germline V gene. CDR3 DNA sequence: TGCAGCATTGTGCGCGGGGCCTCCTACGAGCAGTACTTC. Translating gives CSIVRGASYEQYF.

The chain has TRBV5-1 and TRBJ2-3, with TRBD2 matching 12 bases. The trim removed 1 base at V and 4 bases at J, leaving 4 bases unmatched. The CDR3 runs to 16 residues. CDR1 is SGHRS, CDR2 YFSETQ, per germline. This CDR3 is CASSLRTSGASDTQYF. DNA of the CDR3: TGCGCCAGCAGCTTGCGGACTAGCGGGGCCTCAGATACGCAGTATTTT.

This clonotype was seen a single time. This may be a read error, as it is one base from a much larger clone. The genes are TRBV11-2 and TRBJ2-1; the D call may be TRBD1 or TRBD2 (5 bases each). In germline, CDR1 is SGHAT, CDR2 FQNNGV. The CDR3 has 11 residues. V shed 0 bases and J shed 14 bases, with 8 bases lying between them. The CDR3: CASSLEGTEFF. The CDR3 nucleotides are TGTGCCAGCAGCTTAGAGGGGACGGAGTTCTTC.

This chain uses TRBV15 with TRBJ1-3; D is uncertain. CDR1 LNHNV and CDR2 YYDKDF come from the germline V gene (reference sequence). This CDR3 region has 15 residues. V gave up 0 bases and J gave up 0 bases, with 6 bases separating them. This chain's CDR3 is CATSRDRASGNTIYF. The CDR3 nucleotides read TGTGCCACCAGCAGAGATCGAGCCTCTGGAAACACCATATATTTT.

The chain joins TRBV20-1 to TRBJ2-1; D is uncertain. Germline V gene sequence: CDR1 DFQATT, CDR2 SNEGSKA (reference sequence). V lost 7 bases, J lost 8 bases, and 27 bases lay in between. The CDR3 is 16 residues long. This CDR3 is CSGLNPDPRTPDEQFF. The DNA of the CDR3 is TGCAGTGGCCTAAATCCGGACCCGCGGACCCCGGATGAGCAGTTCTTC.

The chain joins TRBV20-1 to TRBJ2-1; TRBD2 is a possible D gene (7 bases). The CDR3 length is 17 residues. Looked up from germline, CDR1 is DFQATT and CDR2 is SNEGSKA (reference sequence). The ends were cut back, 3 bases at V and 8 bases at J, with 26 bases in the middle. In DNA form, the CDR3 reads TGCAGTGCTAGGGGGGGAGGGGGAGCGGGGCTATGGGATGAGCAGTTCTTC. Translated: CSARGGGGAGLWDEQFF.

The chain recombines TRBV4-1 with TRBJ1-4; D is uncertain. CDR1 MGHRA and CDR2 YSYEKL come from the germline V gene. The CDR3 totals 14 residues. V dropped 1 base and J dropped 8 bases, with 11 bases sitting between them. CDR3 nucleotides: TGCGCCAGCAGCCAAGGGATAGGGAAAGAAAAACTGTTTTTT. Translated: CASSQGIGKEKLFF.